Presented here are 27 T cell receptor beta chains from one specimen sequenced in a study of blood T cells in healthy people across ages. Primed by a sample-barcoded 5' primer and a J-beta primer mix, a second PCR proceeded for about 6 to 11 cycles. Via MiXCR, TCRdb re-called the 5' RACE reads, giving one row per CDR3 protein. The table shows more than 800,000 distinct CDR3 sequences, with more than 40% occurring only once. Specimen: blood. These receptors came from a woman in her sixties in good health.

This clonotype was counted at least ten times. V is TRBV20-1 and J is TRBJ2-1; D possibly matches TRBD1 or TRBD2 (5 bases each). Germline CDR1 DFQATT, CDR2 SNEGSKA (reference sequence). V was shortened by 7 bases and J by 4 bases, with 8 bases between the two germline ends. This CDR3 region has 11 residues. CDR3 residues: CSGDQYNEQFF. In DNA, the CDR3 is TGCAGTGGGGACCAATACAATGAGCAGTTCTTC.

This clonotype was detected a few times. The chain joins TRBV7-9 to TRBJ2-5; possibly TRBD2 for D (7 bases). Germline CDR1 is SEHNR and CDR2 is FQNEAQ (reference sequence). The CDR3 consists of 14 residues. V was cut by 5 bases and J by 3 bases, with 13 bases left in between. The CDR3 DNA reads TGTGCCAGCAGCCGGGTAGGGGGGGAAGAGACCCAGTACTTC. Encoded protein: CASSRVGGEETQYF.

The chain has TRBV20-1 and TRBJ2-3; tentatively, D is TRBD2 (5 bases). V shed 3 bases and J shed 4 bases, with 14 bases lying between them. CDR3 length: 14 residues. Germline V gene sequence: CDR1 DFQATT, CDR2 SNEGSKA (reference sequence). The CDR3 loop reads CSASDSGIADTQYF. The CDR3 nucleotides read TGCAGTGCTAGTGATTCCGGGATCGCAGATACGCAGTATTTT.

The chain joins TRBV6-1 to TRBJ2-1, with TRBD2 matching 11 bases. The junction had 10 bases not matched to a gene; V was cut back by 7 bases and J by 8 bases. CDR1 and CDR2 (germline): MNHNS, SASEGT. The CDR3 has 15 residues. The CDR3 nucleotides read TGTGCCAGCAATCCCTTTAGCGGGAGGGGCGATGAGCAGTTCTTC. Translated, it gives CASNPFSGRGDEQFF.

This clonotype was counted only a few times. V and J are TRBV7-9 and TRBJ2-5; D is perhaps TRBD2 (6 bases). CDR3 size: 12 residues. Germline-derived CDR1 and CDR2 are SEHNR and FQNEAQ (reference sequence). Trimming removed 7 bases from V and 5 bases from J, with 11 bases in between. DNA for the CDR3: TGTGCCAGCAAGGAGGGAAAGGAGACCCAGTACTTC. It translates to CASKEGKETQYF.

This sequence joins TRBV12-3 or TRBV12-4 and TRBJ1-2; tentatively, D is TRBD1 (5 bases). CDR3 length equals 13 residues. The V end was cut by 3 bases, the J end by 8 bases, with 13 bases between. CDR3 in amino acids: CASSFIVRGGYTF. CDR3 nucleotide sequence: TGTGCCAGCAGTTTTATTGTGAGGGGCGGCTACACCTTC.

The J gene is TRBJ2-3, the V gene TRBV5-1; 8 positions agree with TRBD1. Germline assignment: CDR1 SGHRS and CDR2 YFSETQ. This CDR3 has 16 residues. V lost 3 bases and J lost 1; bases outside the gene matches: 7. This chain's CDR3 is CASSSYDRGGTDTQYF. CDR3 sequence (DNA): TGCGCCAGCAGCTCATACGACAGGGGAGGCACAGATACGCAGTATTTT. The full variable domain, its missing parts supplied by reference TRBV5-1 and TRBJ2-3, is KAGVTQTPRYLIKTRGQQVTLSCSPISGHRSVSWYQQTPGQGLQFLFEYFSETQRNKGNFPGRFSGRQFSNSRSEMNVSTLELGDSALYLCASSSYDRGGTDTQYFGPGTRLTVL.

CDR3 residues: CASSQVSGRLKNYGYTF. The CDR3, as DNA: TGTGCCAGCAGCCAAGTGTCGGGCCGACTTAAAAACTATGGCTACACCTTC. The chain uses TRBV3-1 and TRBJ1-2; D unclear. The V and J ends lost 1 base and 2 bases respectively, with 17 bases between them. The CDR3 has 17 amino acids. Germline CDR1 and CDR2: LGHDT and YNNKEL (reference sequence).

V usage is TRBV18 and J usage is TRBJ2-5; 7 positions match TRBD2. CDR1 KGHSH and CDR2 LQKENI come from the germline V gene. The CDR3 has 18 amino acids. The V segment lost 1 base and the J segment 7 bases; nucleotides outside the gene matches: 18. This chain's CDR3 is CASSPLAVELANRGTQYF. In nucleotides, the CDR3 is TGTGCCAGCTCACCACTTGCCGTTGAACTAGCGAACCGTGGGACCCAGTACTTC.

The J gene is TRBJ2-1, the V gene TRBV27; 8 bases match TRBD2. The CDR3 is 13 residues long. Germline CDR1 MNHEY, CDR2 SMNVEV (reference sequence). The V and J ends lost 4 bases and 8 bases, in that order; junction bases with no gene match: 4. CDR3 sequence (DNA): TGTGCCAGCAGTTCCAGCGGGAGCTATGAGCAGTTCTTC. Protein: CASSSSGSYEQFF.

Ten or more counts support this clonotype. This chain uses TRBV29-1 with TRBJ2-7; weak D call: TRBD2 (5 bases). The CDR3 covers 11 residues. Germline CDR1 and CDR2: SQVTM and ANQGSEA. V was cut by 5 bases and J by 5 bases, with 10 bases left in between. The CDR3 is CSVMEVHEQYF. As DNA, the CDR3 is TGCAGCGTTATGGAGGTCCACGAGCAGTACTTC.

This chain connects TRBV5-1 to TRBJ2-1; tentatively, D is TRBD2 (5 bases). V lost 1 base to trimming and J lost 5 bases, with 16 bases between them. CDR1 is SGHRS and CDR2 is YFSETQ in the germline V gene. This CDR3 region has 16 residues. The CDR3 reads CASSLTAAPHDNEQFF. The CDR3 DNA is TGCGCCAGCAGCTTGACAGCGGCTCCCCATGACAATGAGCAGTTCTTC.

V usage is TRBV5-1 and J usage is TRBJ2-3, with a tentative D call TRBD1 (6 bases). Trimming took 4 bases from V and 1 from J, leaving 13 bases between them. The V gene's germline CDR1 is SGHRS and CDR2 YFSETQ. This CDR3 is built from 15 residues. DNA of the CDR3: TGCGCCAGCAGCCCCGGGACACAAGGCACAGATACGCAGTATTTT. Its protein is CASSPGTQGTDTQYF.

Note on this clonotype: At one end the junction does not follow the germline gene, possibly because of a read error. CDR3 residues: CASSVARGPEGYTF. The CDR3 DNA is TGTGCCAGCAGCGTAGCGCGGGGGCCTGAGGGCTACACCTTC. The chain links TRBV7-2 to TRBJ1-2, with a weak D call TRBD1 (6 bases). Per the germline V gene, CDR1 is SGHTA and CDR2 is FQGNSA. The CDR3 has 14 residues.

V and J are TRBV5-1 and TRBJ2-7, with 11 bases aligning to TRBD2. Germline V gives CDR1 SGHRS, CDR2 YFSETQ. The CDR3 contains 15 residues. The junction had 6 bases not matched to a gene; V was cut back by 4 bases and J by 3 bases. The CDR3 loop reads CASSPSGTSGYEQYF. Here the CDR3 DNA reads TGCGCCAGCAGCCCCTCCGGGACTAGCGGCTACGAGCAGTACTTC.

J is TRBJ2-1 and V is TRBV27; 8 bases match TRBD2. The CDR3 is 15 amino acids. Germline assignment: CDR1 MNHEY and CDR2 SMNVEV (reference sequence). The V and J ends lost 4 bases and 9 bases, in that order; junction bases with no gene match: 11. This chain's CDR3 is CASSSGTSLVGEQFF. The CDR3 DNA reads TGTGCCAGCAGTTCGGGGACTAGTTTGGTTGGTGAGCAGTTCTTC.

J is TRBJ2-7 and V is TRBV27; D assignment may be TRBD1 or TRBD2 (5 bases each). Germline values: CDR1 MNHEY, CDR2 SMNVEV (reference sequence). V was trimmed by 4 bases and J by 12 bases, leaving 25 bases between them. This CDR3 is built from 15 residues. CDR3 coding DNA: TGTGCCAGCAGTTCTCGGGGCCCCCGGGACCCCGAACGGTACTTC. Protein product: CASSSRGPRDPERYF.

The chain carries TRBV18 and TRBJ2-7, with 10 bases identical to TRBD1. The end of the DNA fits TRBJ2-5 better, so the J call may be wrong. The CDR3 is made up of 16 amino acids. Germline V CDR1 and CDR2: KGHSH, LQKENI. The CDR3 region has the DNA TGTGCCAGCTCACCACCGAGGACAGGGGGACAAGAGACCCAGTACTTC. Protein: CASSPPRTGGQETQYF.

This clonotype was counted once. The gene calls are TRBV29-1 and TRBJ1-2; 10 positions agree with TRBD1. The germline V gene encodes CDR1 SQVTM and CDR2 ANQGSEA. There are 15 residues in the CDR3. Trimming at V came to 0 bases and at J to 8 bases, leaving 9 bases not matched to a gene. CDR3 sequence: CSVEDEPGQGKGYTF. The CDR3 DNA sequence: TGCAGCGTTGAAGATGAACCGGGACAGGGGAAGGGCTACACCTTC.

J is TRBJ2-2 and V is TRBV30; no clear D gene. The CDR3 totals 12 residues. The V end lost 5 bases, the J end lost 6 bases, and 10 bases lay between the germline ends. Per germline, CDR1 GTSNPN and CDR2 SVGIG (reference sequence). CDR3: CAWDFASGELFF. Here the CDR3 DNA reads TGTGCCTGGGACTTCGCGTCCGGGGAGCTGTTTTTT.

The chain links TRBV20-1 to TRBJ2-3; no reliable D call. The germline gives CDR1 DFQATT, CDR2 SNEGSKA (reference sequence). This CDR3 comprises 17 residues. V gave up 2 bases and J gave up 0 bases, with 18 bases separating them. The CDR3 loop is CSARRPGARPSTDTQYF. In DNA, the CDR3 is TGCAGTGCTAGACGCCCCGGAGCGAGACCAAGCACAGATACGCAGTATTTT.

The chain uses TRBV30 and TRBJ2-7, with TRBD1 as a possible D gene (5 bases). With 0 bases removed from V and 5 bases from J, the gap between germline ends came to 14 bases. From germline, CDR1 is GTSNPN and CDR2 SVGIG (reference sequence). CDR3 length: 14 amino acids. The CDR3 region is CAWSVIGALDEQYF. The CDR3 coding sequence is TGTGCCTGGAGTGTGATAGGGGCTCTCGACGAGCAGTACTTC. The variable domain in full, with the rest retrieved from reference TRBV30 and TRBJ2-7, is SQTIHQWPATLVQPVGSPLSLECTVEGTSNPNLYWYRQAAGRGLQLLFYSVGIGQISSEVPQNLSASRPQDRQFILSSKKLLLSDSGFYLCAWSVIGALDEQYFGPGTRLTVT.

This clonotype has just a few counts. The CDR3 is CASSFTGGSEQYF. For the CDR3, the DNA is TGTGCCAGCAGTTTTACAGGGGGCTCCGAGCAGTACTTC. The chain has TRBV12-3 or TRBV12-4 and TRBJ2-4, with TRBD1 identical over 9 bases. The end of the DNA aligns better with TRBJ2-7, so the J call may be wrong. The CDR3 spans 13 residues.

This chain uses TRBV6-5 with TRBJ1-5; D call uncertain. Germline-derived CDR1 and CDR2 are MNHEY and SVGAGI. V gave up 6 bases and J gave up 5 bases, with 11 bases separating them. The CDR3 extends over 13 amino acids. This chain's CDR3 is CASSQEPHQPQHF. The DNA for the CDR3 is TGTGCCAGCAGCCAAGAACCCCATCAGCCCCAGCATTTT.

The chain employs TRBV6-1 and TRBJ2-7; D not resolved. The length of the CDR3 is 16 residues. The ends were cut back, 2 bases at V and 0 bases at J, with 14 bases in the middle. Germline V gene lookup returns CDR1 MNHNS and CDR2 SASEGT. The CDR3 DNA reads TGTGCCAGCAGTGAACCCACACCTCTCTTCTCCTACGAGCAGTACTTC. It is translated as CASSEPTPLFSYEQYF.

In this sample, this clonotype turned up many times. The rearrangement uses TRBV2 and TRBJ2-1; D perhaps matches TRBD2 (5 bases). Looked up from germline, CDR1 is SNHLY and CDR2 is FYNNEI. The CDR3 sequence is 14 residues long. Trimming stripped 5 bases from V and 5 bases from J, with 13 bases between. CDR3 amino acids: CASSRRRVDNEQFF. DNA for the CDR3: TGTGCCAGCAGTCGTCGGCGGGTCGACAATGAGCAGTTCTTC.

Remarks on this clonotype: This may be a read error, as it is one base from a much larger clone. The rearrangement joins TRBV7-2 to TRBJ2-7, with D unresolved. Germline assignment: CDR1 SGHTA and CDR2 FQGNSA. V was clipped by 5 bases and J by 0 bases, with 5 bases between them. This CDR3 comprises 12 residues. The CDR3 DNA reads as TGTGCCAGCAGCCGGTACTCCTACGAGCAGTACTTC. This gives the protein CASSRYSYEQYF. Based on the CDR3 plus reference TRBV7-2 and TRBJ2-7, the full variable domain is GAGVSQSPSNKVTEKGKDVELRCDPISGHTALYWYRQSLGQGLEFLIYFQGNSAPDKSGLPSDRFSAERTGGSVSTLTIQRTQQEDSAVYLCASSRYSYEQYFGPGTRLTVT.